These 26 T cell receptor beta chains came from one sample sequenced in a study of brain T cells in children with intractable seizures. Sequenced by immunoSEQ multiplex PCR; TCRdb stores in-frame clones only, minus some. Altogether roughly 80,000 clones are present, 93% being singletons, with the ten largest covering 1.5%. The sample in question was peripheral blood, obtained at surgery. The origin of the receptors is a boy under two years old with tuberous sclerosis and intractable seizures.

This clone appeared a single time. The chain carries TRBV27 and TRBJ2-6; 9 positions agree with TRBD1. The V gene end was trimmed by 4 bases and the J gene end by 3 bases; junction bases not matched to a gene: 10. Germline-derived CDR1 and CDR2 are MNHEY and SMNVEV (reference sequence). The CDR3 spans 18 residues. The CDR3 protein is CASSSGTGWSNGANVLTF. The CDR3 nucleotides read TGTGCCAGCAGTTCGGGGACAGGGTGGTCCAATGGGGCCAACGTCCTGACTTTC. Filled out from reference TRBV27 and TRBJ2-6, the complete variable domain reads EAQVTQNPRYLITVTGKKLTVTCSQNMNHEYMSWYRQDPGLGLRQIYYSMNVEVTDKGDVPEGYKVSRKEKRNFPLILESPSPNQTSLYFCASSSGTGWSNGANVLTFGAGSRLTVL.

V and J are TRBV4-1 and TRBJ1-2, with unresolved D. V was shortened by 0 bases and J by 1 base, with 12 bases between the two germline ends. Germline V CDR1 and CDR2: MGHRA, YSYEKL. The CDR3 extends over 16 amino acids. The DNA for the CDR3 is TGCGCCAGCAGCCAAGATGTGAGGGCCTTTAACTATGGCTACACCTTC. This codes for CASSQDVRAFNYGYTF.

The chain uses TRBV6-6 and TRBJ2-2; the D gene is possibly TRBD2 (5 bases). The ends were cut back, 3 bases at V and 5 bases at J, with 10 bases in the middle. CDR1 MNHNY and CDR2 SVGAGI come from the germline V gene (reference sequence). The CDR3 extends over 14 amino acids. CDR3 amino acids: CASSYRGTTGELFF. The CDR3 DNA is TGTGCCAGCAGTTATCGGGGTACGACCGGGGAGCTGTTTTTT.

CDR3 sequence: CASNSGTYGYTF. The CDR3 DNA follows: TGTGCCAGCAACTCCGGGACATATGGCTACACCTTC. This chain joins TRBV6-6 and TRBJ1-2; TRBD1 is a possible D gene (6 bases). This CDR3 spans 12 amino acids. The ends were cut back, 7 bases at V and 5 bases at J, with 11 bases in the middle. Germline CDR1 reads MNHNY; CDR2 reads SVGAGI (reference sequence).

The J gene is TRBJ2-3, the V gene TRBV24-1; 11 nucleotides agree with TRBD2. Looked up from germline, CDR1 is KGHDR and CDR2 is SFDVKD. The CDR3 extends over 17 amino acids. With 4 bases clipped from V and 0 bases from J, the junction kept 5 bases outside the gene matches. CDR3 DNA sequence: TGTGCCACCAGTGACCCTCTAGCGGGAGGAAGCACAGATACGCAGTATTTT. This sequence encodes CATSDPLAGGSTDTQYF.

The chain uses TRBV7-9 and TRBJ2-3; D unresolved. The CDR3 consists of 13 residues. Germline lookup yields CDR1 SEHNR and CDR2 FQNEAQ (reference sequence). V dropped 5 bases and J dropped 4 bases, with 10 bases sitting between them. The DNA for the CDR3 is TGTGCCAGCAGCCCTAGTATCGCAGATACGCAGTATTTT. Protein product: CASSPSIADTQYF.

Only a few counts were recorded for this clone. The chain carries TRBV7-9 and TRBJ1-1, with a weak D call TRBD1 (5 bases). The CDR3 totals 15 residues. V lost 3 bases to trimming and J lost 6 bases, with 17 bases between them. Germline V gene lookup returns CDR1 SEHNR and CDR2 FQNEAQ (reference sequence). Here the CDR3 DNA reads TGTGCCAGCAGCTTCCTGGAGGGACGGTGGCCTGAAGCTTTCTTT. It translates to CASSFLEGRWPEAFF.

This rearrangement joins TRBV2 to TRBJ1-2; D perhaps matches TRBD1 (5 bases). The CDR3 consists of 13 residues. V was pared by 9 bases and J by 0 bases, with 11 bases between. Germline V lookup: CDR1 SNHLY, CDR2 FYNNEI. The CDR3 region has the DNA TGTGCCAGTACAGGAGACTCTAACTATGGCTACACCTTC. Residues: CASTGDSNYGYTF. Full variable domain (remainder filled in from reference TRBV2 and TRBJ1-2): EPEVTQTPSHQVTQMGQEVILRCVPISNHLYFYWYRQILGQKVEFLVSFYNNEISEKSEIFDDQFSVERPDGSNFTLKIRSTKLEDSAMYFCASTGDSNYGYTFGSGTRLTVV.

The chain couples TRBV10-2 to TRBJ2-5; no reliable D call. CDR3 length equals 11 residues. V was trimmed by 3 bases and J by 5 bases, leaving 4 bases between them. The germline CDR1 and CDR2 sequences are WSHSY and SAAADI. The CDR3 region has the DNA TGCGCCAGCAGTGAAATGGAGACCCAGTACTTC. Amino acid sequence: CASSEMETQYF.

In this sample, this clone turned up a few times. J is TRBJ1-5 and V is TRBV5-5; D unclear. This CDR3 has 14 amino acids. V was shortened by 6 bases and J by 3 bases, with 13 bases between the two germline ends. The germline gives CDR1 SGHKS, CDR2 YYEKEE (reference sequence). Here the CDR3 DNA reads TGTGCCAGCACCACAGACCCTTTCAATCAGCCCCAGCATTTT. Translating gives CASTTDPFNQPQHF.

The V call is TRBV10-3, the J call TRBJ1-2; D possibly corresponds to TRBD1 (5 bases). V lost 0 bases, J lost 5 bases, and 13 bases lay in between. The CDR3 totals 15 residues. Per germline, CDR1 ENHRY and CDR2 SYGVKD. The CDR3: CAISESRGDEYGYTF. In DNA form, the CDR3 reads TGTGCCATCAGTGAGTCGAGGGGTGACGAATATGGCTACACCTTC.

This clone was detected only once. CDR3 amino acids: CASSVGSYSVGETQYF. DNA for the CDR3: TGTGCCAGCAGCGTAGGCTCGTATTCTGTGGGAGAGACCCAGTACTTC. This chain joins TRBV9 and TRBJ2-5; D gene uncertain. The CDR3 extends over 16 amino acids. Deletions cut 0 bases from V and 4 bases from J, with 16 bases between. The germline V gene has CDR1 SGDLS and CDR2 YYNGEE. The full variable domain, in which reference TRBV9 and TRBJ2-5 provide the parts outside the CDR3, is DSGVTQTPKHLITATGQRVTLRCSPRSGDLSVYWYQQSLDQGLQFLIQYYNGEERAKGNILERFSAQQFPDLHSELNLSSLELGDSALYFCASSVGSYSVGETQYFGPGTRLLVL.

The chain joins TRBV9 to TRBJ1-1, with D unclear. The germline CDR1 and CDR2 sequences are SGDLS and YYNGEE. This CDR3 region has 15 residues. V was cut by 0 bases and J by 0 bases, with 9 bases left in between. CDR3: CASSVEGGVNTEAFF. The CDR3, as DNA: TGTGCCAGCAGCGTAGAGGGCGGAGTGAACACTGAAGCTTTCTTT.

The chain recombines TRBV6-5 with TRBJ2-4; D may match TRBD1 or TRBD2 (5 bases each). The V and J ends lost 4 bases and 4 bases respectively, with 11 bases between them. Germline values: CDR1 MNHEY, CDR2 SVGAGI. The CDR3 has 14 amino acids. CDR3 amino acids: CASSSGTVKNIQYF. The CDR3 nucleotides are TGTGCCAGCAGTTCCGGGACGGTAAAAAACATTCAGTACTTC.

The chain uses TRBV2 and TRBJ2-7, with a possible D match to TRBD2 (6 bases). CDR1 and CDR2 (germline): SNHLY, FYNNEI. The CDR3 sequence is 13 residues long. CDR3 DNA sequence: TGTGCGGCATTGGAGGGTGAGTCCTACGAGCAGTACTTC. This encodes CAALEGESYEQYF.

The CDR3 DNA is TGTGCCGGCACAGCCATCGGGGGGCACTACAATGAGCAGTTCTTC. Translating gives CAGTAIGGHYNEQFF. The chain employs TRBV7-9 and TRBJ2-1; TRBD2 might be the D (7 bases). Per the germline V gene, CDR1 is SEHNR and CDR2 is FQNEAQ (reference sequence). The CDR3 runs to 15 residues. The V end was cut by 11 bases, the J end by 3 bases, with 20 bases between.

CDR3 bases: TGTGCCAGCAGCATCACAGGGTTATACGAGCAGTACTTC. Its translation is CASSITGLYEQYF. The chain uses TRBV7-8 and TRBJ2-7; D perhaps matches TRBD1 (6 bases). V was trimmed by 5 bases and J by 4 bases, leaving 12 bases between them. Germline V gives CDR1 SGHVS, CDR2 FQNEAQ. The CDR3 covers 13 residues.

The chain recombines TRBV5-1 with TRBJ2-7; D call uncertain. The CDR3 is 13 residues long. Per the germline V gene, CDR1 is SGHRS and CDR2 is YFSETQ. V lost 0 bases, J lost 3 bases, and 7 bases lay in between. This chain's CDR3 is CASSLEQFYEQYF. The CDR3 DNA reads TGCGCCAGCAGCTTGGAACAGTTCTACGAGCAGTACTTC.

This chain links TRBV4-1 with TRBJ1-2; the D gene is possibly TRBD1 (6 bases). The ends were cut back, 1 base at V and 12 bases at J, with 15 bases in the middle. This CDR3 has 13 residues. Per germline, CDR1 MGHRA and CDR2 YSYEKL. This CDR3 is CASSQVEGGMHTF. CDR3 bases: TGCGCCAGCAGCCAAGTGGAAGGGGGTATGCACACCTTC.

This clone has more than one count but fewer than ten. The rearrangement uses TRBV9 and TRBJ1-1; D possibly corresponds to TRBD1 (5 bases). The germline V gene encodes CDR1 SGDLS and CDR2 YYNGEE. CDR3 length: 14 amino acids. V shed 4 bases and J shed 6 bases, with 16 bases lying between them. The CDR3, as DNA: TGTGCCAGCAGCCCCGGGGACCGACCTCCTGAAGCTTTCTTT. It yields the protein CASSPGDRPPEAFF.

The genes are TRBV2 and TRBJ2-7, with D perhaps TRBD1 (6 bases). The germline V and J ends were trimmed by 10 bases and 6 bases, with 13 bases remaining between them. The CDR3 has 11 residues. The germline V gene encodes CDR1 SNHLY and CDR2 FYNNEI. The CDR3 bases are TGTGCCACCTCAGGGGTAGGCGAGCAGTACTTC. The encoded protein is CATSGVGEQYF. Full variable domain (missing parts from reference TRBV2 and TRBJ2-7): EPEVTQTPSHQVTQMGQEVILRCVPISNHLYFYWYRQILGQKVEFLVSFYNNEISEKSEIFDDQFSVERPDGSNFTLKIRSTKLEDSAMYFCATSGVGEQYFGPGTRLTVT.

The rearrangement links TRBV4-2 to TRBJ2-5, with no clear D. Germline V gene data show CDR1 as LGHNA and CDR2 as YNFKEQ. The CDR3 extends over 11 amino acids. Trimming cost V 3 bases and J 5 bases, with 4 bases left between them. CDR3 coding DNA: TGTGCCAGCAGCCACGAGGAGACCCAGTACTTC. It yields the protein CASSHEETQYF.

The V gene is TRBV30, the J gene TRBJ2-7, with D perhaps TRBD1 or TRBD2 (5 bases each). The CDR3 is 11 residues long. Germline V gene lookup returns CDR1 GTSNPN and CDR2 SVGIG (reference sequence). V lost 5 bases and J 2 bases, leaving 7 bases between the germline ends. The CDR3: CAWGDPYEQYF. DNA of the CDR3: TGTGCCTGGGGGGACCCCTACGAGCAGTACTTC.

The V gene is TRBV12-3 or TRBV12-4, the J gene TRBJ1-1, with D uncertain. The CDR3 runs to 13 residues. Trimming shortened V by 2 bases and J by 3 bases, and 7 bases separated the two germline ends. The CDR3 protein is CASSLTSDTEAFF. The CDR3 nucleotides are TGTGCCAGCAGTTTAACTTCGGACACTGAAGCTTTCTTT.

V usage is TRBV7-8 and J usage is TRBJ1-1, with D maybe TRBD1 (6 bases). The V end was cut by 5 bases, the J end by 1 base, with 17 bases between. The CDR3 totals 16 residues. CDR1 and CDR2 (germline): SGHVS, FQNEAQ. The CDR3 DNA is TGTGCCAGCAGCCAAAGGGGGGGCGACAGGAACACTGAAGCTTTCTTT. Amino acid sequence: CASSQRGGDRNTEAFF.

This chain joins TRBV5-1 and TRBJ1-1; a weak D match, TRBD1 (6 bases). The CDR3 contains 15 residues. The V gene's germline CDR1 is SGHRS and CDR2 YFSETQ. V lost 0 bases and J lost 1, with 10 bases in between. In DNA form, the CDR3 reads TGCGCCAGCAGCTTGGAAGGGGGTAAGAACACTGAAGCTTTCTTT. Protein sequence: CASSLEGGKNTEAFF.